Sequencing of this TCR beta chain was carried out in a study of shared clonotypes between healthy human individuals. Regarding the study as a whole: Depth of sequencing was expected to influence donor clonotype sharing.

The germline gives CDR1 MDHEN, CDR2 SYDVKM. V was pared by 2 bases and J by 5 bases, with 15 bases of the junction left unmatched. The length of the CDR3 is 18 residues. It was roughly 190 ng DNA, 28,000 or so T cell genomes, that sorted-subset replicate PCRs used. Some clones are missing from TCRdb's copy, which holds only in-frame ones; the method was immunoSEQ multiplex PCR. The table records millions of clones, about 95% of them present only once. Regarding this clone: Antigen: not known.

Naive CD8 isolation took CD45RO-negative cells positively selected for CCR7 and excluded terminally differentiated effector memory CD45RA+ cells. Participating donors were healthy, HIV-negative adults free of recent acute infections or vaccinations. This TCR derives from a man aged 18 to 30 in good health. The gene calls are TRBV28 and TRBJ1-5; 7 bases match TRBD1. Specimen: naive CD8+ T cells sorted from blood. Here the CDR3 reads CASSLGSIRRGLDQPQHF. CDR3 nucleotide sequence: TGTGCCAGCAGTTTAGGATCGATAAGGAGGGGGCTCGATCAGCCCCAGCATTTT.